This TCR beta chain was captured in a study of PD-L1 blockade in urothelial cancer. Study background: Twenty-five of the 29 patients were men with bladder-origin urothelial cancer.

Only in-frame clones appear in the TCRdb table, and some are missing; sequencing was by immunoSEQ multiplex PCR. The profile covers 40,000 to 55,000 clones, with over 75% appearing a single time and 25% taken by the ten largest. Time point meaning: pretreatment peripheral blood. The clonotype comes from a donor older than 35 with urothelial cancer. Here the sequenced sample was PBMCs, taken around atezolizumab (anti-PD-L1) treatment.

The CDR3 region has the DNA TGTGCCTGGAGTGGGGGGGGGACCAGCTACGAGCAGTACTTC. As protein: CAWSGGGTSYEQYF. The chain couples TRBV30 to TRBJ2-7, with 7 bases lining up with TRBD2. The V segment lost 1 base and the J segment 3 bases; nucleotides outside the gene matches: 6. Germline CDR1 is GTSNPN and CDR2 is SVGIG (reference sequence). The CDR3 is 14 amino acids.